The TCR beta chain described here comes from a study of vaccination effects on CD4 cells after COVID-19. General study findings and limits: Among infection- and vaccine-induced clones, marked clonal contraction occurred late after vaccination. Healthy vaccinees had only 1 of 255 vaccine-induced clones cross-react with common cold coronaviruses. The study had few convalescent patients and no early post-infection timepoints.

TCRdb's table, derived via immunoSEQ multiplex PCR, lists solely in-frame clones and lacks some. The sample includes more than 25,000 clones, roughly two thirds of them seen just once. Antigen-specific CD4+ T cell clonotypes were called by their expansion after viral peptide-pool culture in ViraFEST. The culture ran for roughly ten days before CD4+ T cells were isolated. On this clone: The antigen is unknown.

The CDR3 consists of 17 residues. CDR1 and CDR2 (germline): SGHAT, FQDESV (reference sequence). The V segment lost 0 bases and the J segment 9 bases; nucleotides outside the gene matches: 14. V gene TRBV11-1 combines with J gene TRBJ2-4; 7 bases line up with TRBD2. Material: CD4+ T cells from PBMCs cultured with HCoV-229E spike peptides, obtained before COVID-19 vaccination. The receptor comes from a human donor who received a COVID-19 vaccine. The CDR3 reads CASSLAGGDPSSGIQYF. The DNA for the CDR3 is TGTGCCAGCAGCTTAGCGGGGGGGGACCCTTCGAGCGGCATTCAGTACTTC.